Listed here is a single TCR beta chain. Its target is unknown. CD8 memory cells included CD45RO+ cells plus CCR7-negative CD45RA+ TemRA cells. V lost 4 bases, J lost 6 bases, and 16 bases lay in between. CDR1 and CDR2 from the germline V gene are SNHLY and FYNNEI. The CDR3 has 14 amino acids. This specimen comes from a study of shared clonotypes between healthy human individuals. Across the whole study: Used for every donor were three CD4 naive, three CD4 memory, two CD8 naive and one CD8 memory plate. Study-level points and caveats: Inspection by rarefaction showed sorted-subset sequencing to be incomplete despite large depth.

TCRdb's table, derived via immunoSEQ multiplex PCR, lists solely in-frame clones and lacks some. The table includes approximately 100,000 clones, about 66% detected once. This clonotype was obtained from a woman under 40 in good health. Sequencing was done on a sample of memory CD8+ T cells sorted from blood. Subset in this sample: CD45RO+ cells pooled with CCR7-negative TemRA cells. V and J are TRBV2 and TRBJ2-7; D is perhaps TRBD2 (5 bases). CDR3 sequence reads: CASSGLIDRGEQYF. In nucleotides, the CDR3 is TGTGCCAGCAGTGGACTGATAGATCGGGGCGAGCAGTACTTC.